The 21 T cell receptor beta chains reported below all come from one sample, sequenced in a study of blood T cell repertoires in COVID-19. Assay used: immunoSEQ multiplex PCR; TCRdb lists only in-frame clones, some missing. The sample yields fewer than 350,000 clones, 88% seen once. The sequenced sample was PBMCs or T cells enriched from blood (not recorded which). The receptors stem from a woman aged 30 to 39 who had been exposed to COVID-19.

This clone turned up a few times. This rearrangement joins TRBV25-1 to TRBJ1-4, with D perhaps matching TRBD1 (6 bases). V was cut by 2 bases and J by 4 bases, with 11 bases left in between. The CDR3 sequence is 15 residues long. Germline CDR1 and CDR2: MGHDK and SYGVNS. CDR3 sequence (DNA): TGTGCCAGCAGTGAAATCAGGGGTTATAATGAAAAACTGTTTTTT. This gives the protein CASSEIRGYNEKLFF.

The gene calls are TRBV19 and TRBJ1-2; no reliable D call. Trimming took off 6 bases at V and 0 bases at J, with 8 bases between the two ends. The length of the CDR3 is 13 residues. Germline V gives CDR1 LNHDA, CDR2 SQIVND (reference sequence). In nucleotides, the CDR3 is TGTGCCAGTAGGAGTATAGCTAACTATGGCTACACCTTC. This codes for CASRSIANYGYTF. Drawing the rest from reference TRBV19 and TRBJ1-2, the complete variable domain is DGGITQSPKYLFRKEGQNVTLSCEQNLNHDAMYWYRQDPGQGLRLIYYSQIVNDFQKGDIAEGYSVSREKKESFPLTVTSAQKNPTAFYLCASRSIANYGYTFGSGTRLTVV.

This rearrangement joins TRBV4-1 to TRBJ1-5, with 8 bases that match TRBD1. The CDR3 totals 19 residues. Germline lookup yields CDR1 MGHRA and CDR2 YSYEKL. The V segment lost 0 bases and the J segment 0 bases; nucleotides outside the gene matches: 10. Here the CDR3 DNA reads TGCGCCAGCAGCCAAGATGCCCTTTCGGGACAGGCTAGCAATCAGCCCCAGCATTTT. Its translation: CASSQDALSGQASNQPQHF.

As DNA, the CDR3 is TGTGCCAGCAGAAGATCAGGGGGCGGTAACTATGGCTACACCTTC. Protein: CASRRSGGGNYGYTF. The rearrangement joins TRBV28 to TRBJ1-2; 8 positions agree with TRBD1. The CDR3 consists of 15 residues. Trimming took 6 bases from V and 1 from J; bases not matched to a gene: 7. The germline V gene encodes CDR1 MDHEN and CDR2 SYDVKM.

CDR3 region: CASSWGGAEGQETQYF. CDR3 nucleotides: TGCGCCAGCAGCTGGGGAGGAGCGGAGGGCCAAGAGACCCAGTACTTC. The chain combines TRBV5-1 with TRBJ2-5, with D possibly being TRBD2 (6 bases). In germline, CDR1 is SGHRS, CDR2 YFSETQ. V shed 3 bases and J shed 1 base, with 16 bases lying between them. This CDR3 has 16 residues.

The genes are TRBV28 and TRBJ2-7, with TRBD2 as a possible D gene (6 bases). CDR3 size: 12 residues. Trimming pared 6 bases from V and 3 bases from J, leaving 9 bases between. Germline V gene lookup returns CDR1 MDHEN and CDR2 SYDVKM. The CDR3 spells CASRPGGYEQYF. The DNA of the CDR3 is TGTGCCAGCAGACCCGGGGGCTACGAGCAGTACTTC. The full variable domain, with the rest looked up from reference TRBV28 and TRBJ2-7, is DVKVTQSSRYLVKRTGEKVFLECVQDMDHENMFWYRQDPGLGLRLIYFSYDVKMKEKGDIPEGYSVSREKKERFSLILESASTNQTSMYLCASRPGGYEQYFGPGTRLTVT.

The rearrangement links TRBV5-1 to TRBJ2-3; D is ambiguous. V shed 0 bases and J shed 6 bases, with 20 bases lying between them. The CDR3 contains 17 residues. Germline V CDR1 and CDR2: SGHRS, YFSETQ. The DNA of the CDR3 is TGCGCCAGCAGCTTGGGAAGCCTGGGCCGAGTTGGGGATACGCAGTATTTT. Encoded protein: CASSLGSLGRVGDTQYF. Full variable domain (remainder filled in from reference TRBV5-1 and TRBJ2-3): KAGVTQTPRYLIKTRGQQVTLSCSPISGHRSVSWYQQTPGQGLQFLFEYFSETQRNKGNFPGRFSGRQFSNSRSEMNVSTLELGDSALYLCASSLGSLGRVGDTQYFGPGTRLTVL.

V is TRBV9 and J is TRBJ2-4; tentatively, D is TRBD2 (6 bases). The CDR3 loop spans 22 amino acids. Per germline, CDR1 SGDLS and CDR2 YYNGEE. The V and J ends lost 0 bases and 0 bases respectively, with 28 bases between them. In nucleotides, the CDR3 is TGTGCCAGCAGCGTAGGGGAAGCGGGTCCCCAATATCTTTCCCTAGCCAAAAACATTCAGTACTTC. This translates into CASSVGEAGPQYLSLAKNIQYF.

This chain joins TRBV30 and TRBJ1-6; possible D gene TRBD1, 6 bases. Looked up from germline, CDR1 is GTSNPN and CDR2 is SVGIG (reference sequence). V gave up 8 bases and J gave up 7 bases, with 18 bases separating them. There are 14 residues in the CDR3. The CDR3 reads CAGTGRIRNSPLHF. DNA of the CDR3: TGTGCCGGCACAGGGCGTATTAGGAATTCACCCCTCCACTTT.

V usage is TRBV11-2 and J usage is TRBJ1-1; tentatively, D is TRBD1 (6 bases). Germline assignment: CDR1 SGHAT and CDR2 FQNNGV. Trimming took 8 bases from V and 2 from J, leaving 18 bases between them. CDR3 size: 15 residues. The CDR3 protein is CASAPMGHANTEAFF. The CDR3 region has the DNA TGTGCCAGCGCCCCGATGGGACATGCAAACACTGAAGCTTTCTTT. The full variable domain, in which reference TRBV11-2 and TRBJ1-1 provide the parts outside the CDR3, is EAGVAQSPRYKIIEKRQSVAFWCNPISGHATLYWYQQILGQGPKLLIQFQNNGVVDDSQLPKDRFSAERLKGVDSTLKIQPAKLEDSAVYLCASAPMGHANTEAFFGQGTRLTVV.

The chain links TRBV18 to TRBJ2-7, with D perhaps TRBD1 (5 bases). CDR1 and CDR2 from the germline V gene are KGHSH and LQKENI. The CDR3 loop spans 15 amino acids. V shed 3 bases and J shed 2 bases, with 14 bases lying between them. The CDR3 reads CASSPNRDSPYEQYF. DNA of the CDR3: TGTGCCAGCTCACCTAACCGAGACAGTCCCTACGAGCAGTACTTC. Looking up the rest from reference TRBV18 and TRBJ2-7 gives the full variable domain: NAGVMQNPRHLVRRRGQEARLRCSPMKGHSHVYWYRQLPEEGLKFMVYLQKENIIDESGMPKERFSAEFPKEGPSILRIQQVVRGDSAAYFCASSPNRDSPYEQYFGPGTRLTVT.

This clone has only one observation. Written as DNA, the CDR3 is TGCGCCAGCATGCCAGGGGGGATGAACACTGAAGCTTTCTTT. This translates into CASMPGGMNTEAFF. The V gene is TRBV4-1, the J gene TRBJ1-1; 7 bases line up with TRBD1. The CDR3 covers 14 residues. Germline trimming cut 7 bases from V and 0 bases from J; bases unmatched to any gene: 5. Germline V gene sequence: CDR1 MGHRA, CDR2 YSYEKL.

On this clone: At the DNA level, this CDR3 is encoded by other sequences in the same sample as well. The V call is TRBV24-1, the J call TRBJ2-5; D gene unclear. Germline V gene data show CDR1 as KGHDR and CDR2 as SFDVKD. The CDR3 extends over 12 amino acids. The V end was cut by 0 bases, the J end by 5 bases, with 3 bases between. CDR3: CATSDLLETQYF. The CDR3 region has the DNA TGTGCCACCAGTGATTTGCTGGAGACCCAGTACTTC.

This chain joins TRBV10-2 and TRBJ2-7, with 9 positions matching TRBD1. V was pared by 9 bases and J by 3 bases, with 3 bases of the junction left unmatched. CDR3 size: 12 residues. CDR1 is WSHSY, CDR2 SAAADI, per germline. CDR3 in amino acids: CASGQGIYEQYF. CDR3 nucleotide sequence: TGCGCCAGTGGACAGGGGATCTACGAGCAGTACTTC.

The chain has TRBV28 and TRBJ2-3, with D possibly being TRBD1 (6 bases). V was clipped by 5 bases and J by 1 base, with 13 bases between them. Germline assignment: CDR1 MDHEN and CDR2 SYDVKM. The CDR3 totals 15 residues. The CDR3 reads CASSPGDTRTDTQYF. CDR3 DNA sequence: TGTGCCAGCAGTCCCGGGGACACCCGCACAGATACGCAGTATTTT.

The chain carries TRBV20-1 and TRBJ2-7; a weak D match, TRBD2 (6 bases). Germline values: CDR1 DFQATT, CDR2 SNEGSKA (reference sequence). The CDR3 runs to 10 residues. V lost 5 bases and J 4 bases, leaving 6 bases between the germline ends. The DNA for the CDR3 is TGCAGTGCTGGGGGGTACGAGCAGTACTTC. Its translation is CSAGGYEQYF.

CDR3 residues: CASSPKGLAGVDTQYF. Written as DNA, the CDR3 is TGTGCCAGCAGCCCGAAAGGACTAGCGGGAGTAGATACGCAGTATTTT. This chain uses TRBV11-3 with TRBJ2-3; 13 positions match TRBD2. Germline-derived CDR1 and CDR2 are SGHNT and YENEEA. The CDR3 extends over 16 amino acids. The V segment lost 5 bases and the J segment 5 bases; nucleotides outside the gene matches: 7. Using reference TRBV11-3 and TRBJ2-3 for the parts outside the CDR3, the full variable domain is EAGVVQSPRYKIIEKKQPVAFWCNPISGHNTLYWYLQNLGQGPELLIRYENEEAVDDSQLPKDRFSAERLKGVDSTLKIQPAELGDSAVYLCASSPKGLAGVDTQYFGPGTRLTVL.

The chain recombines TRBV12-3 or TRBV12-4 with TRBJ1-6, with D unresolved. This CDR3 is 13 amino acids long. Trimming took off 5 bases at V and 8 bases at J, with 10 bases between the two ends. The CDR3 DNA follows: TGTGCCAGCAGTCTCCCCCCCCATTCACCCCTCCACTTT. This codes for CASSLPPHSPLHF.

This rearrangement joins TRBV11-2 to TRBJ1-1; 9 bases are a match to TRBD1. This CDR3 is built from 16 residues. Trimming at V came to 5 bases and at J to 1 base, leaving 8 bases not matched to a gene. Germline V gene data show CDR1 as SGHAT and CDR2 as FQNNGV. CDR3 region: CASSEGTGRWNTEAFF. CDR3 sequence (DNA): TGTGCCAGCAGCGAAGGGACAGGGAGGTGGAACACTGAAGCTTTCTTT.

This chain joins TRBV7-3 and TRBJ2-1, with TRBD1 identical over 10 bases. This CDR3 region has 16 residues. Germline CDR1 reads SGHTA; CDR2 reads FQGTGA. Unmatched junction bases numbered 10, after V lost 5 bases and J lost 6 bases. The CDR3 spells CASSREGTGAINEQFF. CDR3 nucleotides: TGTGCCAGCAGCCGGGAGGGGACAGGGGCGATCAATGAGCAGTTCTTC. The full variable domain, its missing parts supplied by reference TRBV7-3 and TRBJ2-1, is GAGVSQTPSNKVTEKGKYVELRCDPISGHTALYWYRQSLGQGPEFLIYFQGTGAADDSGLPNDRFFAVRPEGSVSTLKIQRTERGDSAVYLCASSREGTGAINEQFFGPGTRLTVL.

The chain links TRBV19 to TRBJ1-5; D may be TRBD1 (6 bases). Trimming pared 5 bases from V and 3 bases from J, leaving 11 bases between. The CDR3 contains 14 residues. Germline V lookup: CDR1 LNHDA, CDR2 SQIVND (reference sequence). CDR3 sequence reads: CASSVTGNNQPQHF. Here the CDR3 DNA reads TGTGCCAGTAGTGTGACAGGAAACAATCAGCCCCAGCATTTT.